This T cell receptor (beta chain) was captured in a study of blood T cell repertoires in COVID-19. The table came from immunoSEQ multiplex PCR; TCRdb's copy has only in-frame clones and leaves some out. Here the sample spans about 330,000 clones, roughly 90% being singletons. CDR3 length equals 14 residues. V was pared by 3 bases and J by 5 bases, with 13 bases between. Germline V gene sequence: CDR1 MDHEN, CDR2 SYDVKM. J is TRBJ2-5 and V is TRBV28, with D perhaps TRBD2 (6 bases). Material for sequencing was peripheral blood. The receptor's source is a woman in her forties or fifties with active or convalescent COVID-19. The CDR3 DNA sequence: TGTGCCAGCAGTTTGCGCGGGATTGTCGAGACCCAGTACTTC. It translates to CASSLRGIVETQYF.